This TCR beta chain was captured by sequencing in a study of T cell responses to AZD1222 COVID-19 vaccine. Trimming removed 8 bases from V and 0 bases from J; junction bases left unmatched: 5. Germline assignment: CDR1 MNHEY and CDR2 SVGAGI. The CDR3 is made up of 14 amino acids. Measured with immunoSEQ multiplex PCR; TCRdb has only the in-frame clones, and not every one. The top ten hold 0.9% of the sample, which has 150,000 to 200,000 clones, more than 85% seen once. This chain links TRBV6-5 with TRBJ1-1; TRBD1 aligns across 8 bases. This receptor was taken from an adult in good health. This specimen was peripheral blood, taken on day 0 of AZD1222 vaccination. The CDR3 here is CASGKTGVNTEAFF. In DNA form, the CDR3 reads TGTGCCAGCGGGAAGACAGGGGTGAACACTGAAGCTTTCTTT.